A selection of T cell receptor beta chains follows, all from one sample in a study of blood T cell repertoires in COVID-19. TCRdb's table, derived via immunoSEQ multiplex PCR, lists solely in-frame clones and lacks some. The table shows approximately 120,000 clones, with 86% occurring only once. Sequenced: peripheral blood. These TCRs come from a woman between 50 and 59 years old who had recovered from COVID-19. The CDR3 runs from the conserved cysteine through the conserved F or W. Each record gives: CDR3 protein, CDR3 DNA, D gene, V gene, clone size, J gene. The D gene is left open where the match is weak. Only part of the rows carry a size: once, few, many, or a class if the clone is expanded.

cdr3_aa: CATSRAPDSRYEQYF
cdr3_nt: TGTGCCACCAGCAGAGCCCCGGACAGTCGCTACGAGCAGTACTTC
d_call: .
v_call: TRBV15
clone_size: .
j_call: TRBJ2-7

cdr3_aa: CASTLREGYTDTQYF
cdr3_nt: TGTGCCAGCACTTTACGGGAGGGTTACACAGATACGCAGTATTTT
d_call: TRBD2
v_call: TRBV6-5
clone_size: .
j_call: TRBJ2-3

cdr3_aa: CASSSSQGVNGYTF
cdr3_nt: TGTGCCAGCAGCTCCTCACAGGGAGTGAATGGCTACACCTTC
d_call: .
v_call: TRBV9
clone_size: .
j_call: TRBJ1-2

cdr3_aa: CASSLANQELFF
cdr3_nt: TGCGCCAGCAGCTTGGCTAATCAGGAGCTGTTTTTT
d_call: .
v_call: TRBV5-1
clone_size: .
j_call: TRBJ2-2

cdr3_aa: CASRVDRDGPEQYF
cdr3_nt: TGTGCCAGCAGGGTCGACAGGGATGGTCCCGAGCAGTACTTC
d_call: TRBD1
v_call: TRBV2
clone_size: .
j_call: TRBJ2-7

cdr3_aa: CSASGGVFGWDSEAFF
cdr3_nt: TGCAGTGCTAGTGGGGGAGTTTTCGGTTGGGATTCTGAAGCTTTCTTT
d_call: .
v_call: TRBV20-1
clone_size: few
j_call: TRBJ1-1

cdr3_aa: CASSPGGQEKSSSYEQYF
cdr3_nt: TGCGCCAGCAGTCCCGGGGGACAGGAAAAAAGTAGCTCCTACGAGCAGTACTTC
d_call: TRBD1
v_call: TRBV23-1
clone_size: .
j_call: TRBJ2-7

cdr3_aa: CASSLLEQYNSPLHF
cdr3_nt: TGTGCCAGCAGTTTACTAGAACAGTATAATTCACCCCTCCACTTT
d_call: .
v_call: TRBV6-1
clone_size: .
j_call: TRBJ1-6

cdr3_aa: CASSLTGSGSQPQHF
cdr3_nt: TGTGCCAGCAGCTTAACAGGGTCGGGAAGTCAGCCCCAGCATTTT
d_call: .
v_call: TRBV7-2
clone_size: .
j_call: TRBJ1-5

cdr3_aa: CASSEVGPGVNQPQHF
cdr3_nt: TGTGCCAGCAGTGAAGTCGGTCCAGGGGTAAATCAGCCCCAGCATTTT
d_call: .
v_call: TRBV6-1
clone_size: .
j_call: TRBJ1-5

cdr3_aa: CASSPRTGGYEQYF
cdr3_nt: TGTGCCAGCAGCCCCCGGACAGGGGGCTACGAGCAGTACTTC
d_call: TRBD1
v_call: TRBV13
clone_size: once
j_call: TRBJ2-7

cdr3_aa: CASSQTAGELFF
cdr3_nt: TGTGCCAGCTCCCAAACGGCCGGGGAGCTGTTTTTT
d_call: .
v_call: TRBV2
clone_size: .
j_call: TRBJ2-2

cdr3_aa: CASSARGSPEAFF
cdr3_nt: TGTGCCAGCAGCGCAAGAGGGAGCCCTGAAGCTTTCTTT
d_call: .
v_call: TRBV14
clone_size: .
j_call: TRBJ1-1

cdr3_aa: CASTVNTGELFF
cdr3_nt: TGTGCCAGCACCGTGAACACCGGGGAGCTGTTTTTT
d_call: .
v_call: TRBV6-5
clone_size: .
j_call: TRBJ2-2

cdr3_aa: CASSFGWDPGAYEQYF
cdr3_nt: TGTGCCAGCAGCTTTGGGTGGGATCCGGGGGCCTACGAGCAGTACTTC
d_call: .
v_call: TRBV11-2
clone_size: .
j_call: TRBJ2-7

cdr3_aa: CASSQDGSGYNEQFF
cdr3_nt: TGTGCCAGCAGCCAAGATGGTAGCGGCTACAATGAGCAGTTCTTC
d_call: .
v_call: TRBV3-1/TRBV3-2
clone_size: .
j_call: TRBJ2-1

cdr3_aa: CASSPKDTRAKNIQYF
cdr3_nt: TGTGCCAGTAGTCCTAAGGACACCCGAGCCAAAAACATTCAGTACTTC
d_call: .
v_call: TRBV19
clone_size: .
j_call: TRBJ2-4

cdr3_aa: CASSLIPSRSYNEQFF
cdr3_nt: TGCGCCAGCAGCTTGATACCTAGTAGGTCCTACAATGAGCAGTTCTTC
d_call: .
v_call: TRBV5-1
clone_size: few
j_call: TRBJ2-1

cdr3_aa: CAISAGESQGASEQYF
cdr3_nt: TGTGCCATCAGTGCAGGGGAGTCACAGGGGGCGTCCGAGCAGTACTTC
d_call: TRBD1
v_call: TRBV10-3
clone_size: .
j_call: TRBJ2-7

cdr3_aa: CASSPSGQGVYEQYF
cdr3_nt: TGTGCCAGCTCACCGAGCGGACAGGGGGTATACGAGCAGTACTTC
d_call: TRBD1
v_call: TRBV18
clone_size: once
j_call: TRBJ2-7

cdr3_aa: CASTRDRSSTGELFF
cdr3_nt: TGTGCCAGCACCAGGGACAGGAGCTCCACCGGGGAGCTGTTTTTT
d_call: TRBD1
v_call: TRBV6-5
clone_size: .
j_call: TRBJ2-2

cdr3_aa: CASSLAQDGDTQYF
cdr3_nt: TGCGCCAGCAGCTTGGCACAGGACGGAGATACGCAGTATTTT
d_call: .
v_call: TRBV5-1
clone_size: .
j_call: TRBJ2-3

cdr3_aa: CASRGQRETEAFF
cdr3_nt: TGTGCCAGCCGAGGGCAGAGGGAAACTGAAGCTTTCTTT
d_call: .
v_call: TRBV6-1
clone_size: .
j_call: TRBJ1-1

cdr3_aa: CASSIREWNNQPQHF
cdr3_nt: TGTGCCAGTAGTATAAGGGAGTGGAACAATCAGCCCCAGCATTTT
d_call: .
v_call: TRBV19
clone_size: .
j_call: TRBJ1-5

cdr3_aa: CASAQGARDSYNSPLHF
cdr3_nt: TGTGCCAGCGCACAGGGGGCGCGTGATTCCTATAATTCACCCCTCCACTTT
d_call: TRBD1
v_call: TRBV7-8
clone_size: .
j_call: TRBJ1-6

cdr3_aa: CASSRGTSGSIYNEQFF
cdr3_nt: TGTGCCAGTAGTAGGGGGACTAGCGGGAGTATTTACAATGAGCAGTTCTTC
d_call: TRBD2
v_call: TRBV19
clone_size: .
j_call: TRBJ2-1

cdr3_aa: CASSRTGYNSGANVLTF
cdr3_nt: TGTGCCAGCAGTCGGACAGGGTATAACTCTGGGGCCAACGTCCTGACTTTC
d_call: TRBD1
v_call: TRBV6-2/TRBV6-3
clone_size: .
j_call: TRBJ2-6

cdr3_aa: CASSPGSQETQYF
cdr3_nt: TGTGCCAGCAGCCCCGGGAGTCAAGAGACCCAGTACTTC
d_call: .
v_call: TRBV7-2
clone_size: .
j_call: TRBJ2-5

cdr3_aa: CASMLAISYEQYF
cdr3_nt: TGTGCCAGCATGCTAGCAATTTCGTACGAGCAGTACTTC
d_call: .
v_call: TRBV2
clone_size: .
j_call: TRBJ2-7

cdr3_aa: CARRQGNGNTIYF
cdr3_nt: TGTGCCAGAAGACAGGGAAATGGAAACACCATATATTTT
d_call: TRBD1
v_call: TRBV2
clone_size: .
j_call: TRBJ1-3

cdr3_aa: CASNRGSTYEQYF
cdr3_nt: TGTGCCAGCAACCGAGGGAGTACCTACGAGCAGTACTTC
d_call: .
v_call: TRBV11-2
clone_size: .
j_call: TRBJ2-7

cdr3_aa: CASSPYFDGAGNTIYF
cdr3_nt: TGTGCCAGCTCACCCTACTTCGACGGGGCTGGAAACACCATATATTTT
d_call: .
v_call: TRBV18
clone_size: .
j_call: TRBJ1-3

cdr3_aa: CASALAGRTDTQYF
cdr3_nt: TGTGCCAGCGCCCTAGCGGGGAGGACAGATACGCAGTATTTT
d_call: TRBD2
v_call: TRBV2
clone_size: .
j_call: TRBJ2-3

cdr3_aa: CASTLTSGAYNEQFF
cdr3_nt: TGTGCCAGCACCCTAACTAGCGGGGCCTACAATGAGCAGTTCTTC
d_call: TRBD2
v_call: TRBV3-1/TRBV3-2
clone_size: .
j_call: TRBJ2-1

cdr3_aa: CASSPGRTGNQPQHF
cdr3_nt: TGTGCCAGCTCACCGGGGAGAACCGGCAATCAGCCCCAGCATTTT
d_call: .
v_call: TRBV18
clone_size: .
j_call: TRBJ1-5

cdr3_aa: CASSPGTGRSYEQYF
cdr3_nt: TGTGCCAGCAGCCCCGGGACAGGACGCTCCTACGAGCAGTACTTC
d_call: TRBD1
v_call: TRBV11-3
clone_size: .
j_call: TRBJ2-7

cdr3_aa: CASSDTGQPRFGYTF
cdr3_nt: TGTGCCAGTAGTGACACGGGACAGCCACGTTTTGGCTACACCTTC
d_call: TRBD1
v_call: TRBV19
clone_size: .
j_call: TRBJ1-2

cdr3_aa: CASSPRPERSEAFF
cdr3_nt: TGTGCCAGCAGCCCACGTCCCGAGCGTAGTGAAGCTTTCTTT
d_call: .
v_call: TRBV9
clone_size: once
j_call: TRBJ1-1

cdr3_aa: CASSYLGASSYNEQFF
cdr3_nt: TGTGCCAGCAGTTATCTGGGGGCCAGCTCCTACAATGAGCAGTTCTTC
d_call: .
v_call: TRBV6-2/TRBV6-3
clone_size: .
j_call: TRBJ2-1

cdr3_aa: CASTSGLAKETQYF
cdr3_nt: TGTGCCAGCACCTCCGGACTAGCGAAAGAGACCCAGTACTTC
d_call: TRBD2
v_call: TRBV6-5
clone_size: .
j_call: TRBJ2-5

cdr3_aa: CASSYSAAEKLFF
cdr3_nt: TGTGCCAGCAGTTACTCAGCGGCGGAAAAACTGTTTTTT
d_call: .
v_call: TRBV6-5
clone_size: .
j_call: TRBJ1-4

cdr3_aa: CATARAGAAETQYF
cdr3_nt: TGTGCCACTGCCCGAGCAGGGGCTGCAGAGACCCAGTACTTC
d_call: .
v_call: TRBV24-1
clone_size: .
j_call: TRBJ2-5

cdr3_aa: CAWNSGTLNSPLHF
cdr3_nt: TGTGCCTGGAACTCCGGGACATTGAATTCACCCCTCCACTTT
d_call: .
v_call: TRBV30
clone_size: .
j_call: TRBJ1-6

cdr3_aa: CASSFGQGGDEQYF
cdr3_nt: TGTGCCAGCAGTTTCGGACAGGGAGGGGACGAGCAGTACTTC
d_call: .
v_call: TRBV6-5
clone_size: .
j_call: TRBJ2-7

cdr3_aa: CASSQGGQTYGYTF
cdr3_nt: TGTGCCAGCAGCCAAGGGGGACAGACCTATGGCTACACCTTC
d_call: TRBD1
v_call: TRBV3-1/TRBV3-2
clone_size: few
j_call: TRBJ1-2

cdr3_aa: CASNPQRGIANEQFF
cdr3_nt: TGTGCCAGCAACCCCCAGCGGGGGATCGCCAATGAGCAGTTCTTC
d_call: TRBD2
v_call: TRBV11-2
clone_size: .
j_call: TRBJ2-1

cdr3_aa: CASSQALSSGRGEQYF
cdr3_nt: TGCGCCAGCAGCCAAGCTTTGTCTAGCGGGAGGGGCGAGCAGTACTTC
d_call: TRBD2
v_call: TRBV4-3
clone_size: .
j_call: TRBJ2-7